This is a list of T cell receptor beta chains from one sample in a study of early T cells in non-severe SARS-CoV-2 infection. One entry per CDR3 protein results from TCRdb running MiXCR on the 5' RACE reads. The data show under 70,000 distinct CDR3 sequences, around 14% seen once. The sequencing here drew on whole blood, taken at baseline. Receptor source: an adult who was a healthcare worker with PCR-confirmed SARS-CoV-2 infection or an uninfected control (not recorded which). CDR3s include the opening cysteine and the closing phenylalanine or tryptophan. D genes are given only for firm matches. Rows may omit the clone size; those that give it use once, few, many or a size class.

TRBD1,TRBV6-1,few,TRBJ1-6,TGTGCCAGCAGTCCGACAGGGTACAATTCACCCCTCCACTTT,CASSPTGYNSPLHF
NA,TRBV5-6,NA,TRBJ2-1,TGTGCCAGCAGCTTGACCGTCGAGACTGAGCAGTTCTTC,CASSLTVETEQFF
NA,TRBV7-3,NA,TRBJ2-3,TGTGCCAGCAGCTTAACCGACGGGAGTATGGCAGATACGCAGTATTTT,CASSLTDGSMADTQYF
NA,TRBV10-1,NA,TRBJ2-7,TGCGCCAGCAGTGTCGGGACTTCCTCCTACGAGCAGTACTTC,CASSVGTSSYEQYF
TRBD2,TRBV9,NA,TRBJ2-2,TGTGCCAGCAGCCTTACTAGCGTGGCCTACACCGGGGAGCTGTTTTTT,CASSLTSVAYTGELFF
NA,TRBV11-2,few,TRBJ2-7,TGTGCCAGCAGCTTAGGAGATGGGTTCTCTGGAGAGCAGTACTTC,CASSLGDGFSGEQYF
NA,TRBV27,NA,TRBJ2-4,TGTGCCAGCAGTTTTGGTTTCGGCCCCAAAAACATTCAGTACTTC,CASSFGFGPKNIQYF
NA,TRBV20-1,many,TRBJ2-7,TGCAGTGCTAGTAATGTTGGGAGCTCCTACGAGCAGTACTTC,CSASNVGSSYEQYF
NA,TRBV7-9,many,TRBJ2-3,TGTGCCAGCAGCCCGGGATCAGATACGCAGTATTTT,CASSPGSDTQYF
TRBD1,TRBV7-9,many,TRBJ2-1,TGTGCCAGCAGCTTAGCGGGACAGTCTGTCAATGAGCAGTTCTTC,CASSLAGQSVNEQFF
NA,TRBV5-1,many,TRBJ2-1,TGCGCCAGCAGCTCCACCCCAACTAGCGAGCAGTTCTTC,CASSSTPTSEQFF
NA,TRBV18,many,TRBJ2-5,TGTGCCAGCTCACTTAGCGGAGGGGAAGAGACCCAGTACTTC,CASSLSGGEETQYF
TRBD1,TRBV12-3/TRBV12-4,many,TRBJ1-1,TGTGCCAGCACCGACAGGGAGAACACTGAAGCTTTCTTT,CASTDRENTEAFF
NA,TRBV18,NA,TRBJ1-1,TGTGCCAGCTCACCAGGGGAAGGTGTGATCGCTGAAGCTTTCTTT,CASSPGEGVIAEAFF
NA,TRBV5-6,NA,TRBJ2-3,TGTGCCAGCAGCTTACAGGGACTGGGCACAGATACGCAGTATTTT,CASSLQGLGTDTQYF
NA,TRBV5-1,few,TRBJ2-6,TGCGCCAGCAGCTTGGTGACCAGTGCGGCGGGGGCCAACGTCCTGACTTTC,CASSLVTSAAGANVLTF
TRBD2,TRBV20-1,few,TRBJ2-3,TGCAGTGCTAGGGACAGCGGGGGGGCCGATATAGATACGCAGTATTTT,CSARDSGGADIDTQYF
TRBD2,TRBV18,NA,TRBJ2-3,TGTGCCAGCTCACCACCGTCGGGAGGAGATACGCAGTATTTT,CASSPPSGGDTQYF
TRBD2,TRBV10-3,few,TRBJ2-7,TGTGCCATCAGTGTAAGCGGGAGCTCCTACGAGCAGTACTTC,CAISVSGSSYEQYF
NA,TRBV12-3/TRBV12-4,NA,TRBJ2-5,TGTGCCAGCAGTTTTGGTCTTTCGGAGACCCAGTACTTC,CASSFGLSETQYF
NA,TRBV7-2,many,TRBJ2-5,TGTGCCAGCAGCGTCGGTTTTGGGGGGAGTCAAGAGACCCAGTACTTC,CASSVGFGGSQETQYF
NA,TRBV12-3/TRBV12-4,NA,TRBJ2-4,TGTGCCAGCAGTGACAGAGACATTCAGTACTTC,CASSDRDIQYF
NA,TRBV10-2,NA,TRBJ1-5,TGCGCCAGCAGTGAGTCAGGGGGCAATCAGCCCCAGCATTTT,CASSESGGNQPQHF
TRBD1,TRBV18,NA,TRBJ1-5,TGTGCCAGCTCACCAAATGACAGGGGCGTCAATCAGCCCCAGCATTTT,CASSPNDRGVNQPQHF
TRBD2,TRBV6-5,many,TRBJ2-7,TGTGCCAGCAGTTCGGGACTAGCGGATGCCTACGAGCAGTACTTC,CASSSGLADAYEQYF
NA,TRBV2,many,TRBJ2-3,TGTGCCAGCAGTGAAGCGATTCGTTCCCCAGGAGACGATACGCAGTATTTT,CASSEAIRSPGDDTQYF
NA,TRBV5-1,NA,TRBJ1-1,TGCGCCAGCAGCCGACAGATACAGAACACTGAAGCTTTCTTT,CASSRQIQNTEAFF
NA,TRBV7-6,many,TRBJ2-5,TGTGCCAGCAGCTCCCGGGACAACGCCCAAGAGACCCAGTACTTC,CASSSRDNAQETQYF
TRBD2,TRBV28,many,TRBJ2-5,TGTGCCAGCACCAGGACTAGCGGGGGTCAAGAGACCCAGTACTTC,CASTRTSGGQETQYF
NA,TRBV3-1,many,TRBJ2-2,TGTGCCAGCAGCCCCCCCCACCTACTAGTTGGGGTTTCCGGGGAGCTGTTTTTT,CASSPPHLLVGVSGELFF
NA,TRBV29-1,NA,TRBJ2-7,TGCAGCGTTGAAGCCACGAAAGGGACCGTGCAGTACTTC,CSVEATKGTVQYF
TRBD1,TRBV7-8,few,TRBJ2-2,TGTGCCAGCAGCACCAGACAGGGGTCGCGCACCGGGGAGCTGTTTTTT,CASSTRQGSRTGELFF
NA,TRBV6-1,NA,TRBJ2-5,TGTGCCAGCAGTGAATGGGGTCGTCAAGAGACCCAGTACTTC,CASSEWGRQETQYF